This TCR beta chain was recovered during a study of T-cell memory formation after mild COVID-19. Study findings and constraints: Pre-infection memory showed some responding clones, and this suggested that cross-reactive memory joined.

TCRdb reprocessed the 5' RACE reads via MiXCR and lists one record per CDR3 protein. The repertoire holds 200,000 to 250,000 distinct CDR3 sequences, with roughly 14% as singletons. Trimming shortened V by 8 bases and J by 8 bases, and 21 bases separated the two germline ends. Germline V lookup: CDR1 LNHNV, CDR2 YYDKDF (reference sequence). The length of the CDR3 is 15 residues. This clonotype was observed a few times. Its antigen is not known. The receptor was derived from an adult woman who had mild COVID-19 (a few samples of this study predate the infection). Cell type and time point are not known. The chain employs TRBV15 and TRBJ2-2, with D perhaps matching TRBD1 (5 bases). The sample was PBMCs or a T cell subset sorted from them (not recorded which). In DNA, the CDR3 is TGTGCCACCGGCTGGATGGGATATAAGGGGGGGGAGCTGTTTTTT. It encodes CATGWMGYKGGELFF.